Sequencing of this TCR beta chain was carried out in a study of PD-1 blockade in classical Hodgkin lymphoma. Study-wide findings and caveats: Reported findings placed baseline TCR diversity lower in newly diagnosed patients (compared with healthy donors).

Here immunoSEQ multiplex PCR was the method, and the copy in TCRdb shows in-frame clones only, minus some. The sample shows some 70,000 clones, over 90% of them seen only once. This CDR3 spans 14 amino acids. The germline V and J ends were trimmed by 7 bases and 4 bases, with 14 bases remaining between them. Germline-derived CDR1 and CDR2 are SGHDT and YYEEEE. The sample's time point: newly diagnosed, previously untreated cHL patient sample. Investigators turned to newly diagnosed, untreated classical Hodgkin lymphoma PBMCs for comparison. In regard to this clone: Its specificity is not known.

The sample consisted of peripheral blood mononuclear cells (PBMCs). The rearrangement links TRBV5-6 to TRBJ2-2, with TRBD1 as a possible D gene (5 bases). The TCR sequence derives from a human donor with classical Hodgkin lymphoma. The CDR3 DNA sequence: TGTGCCAGCCGTAGGGGCGCGGCCACCGGGGAGCTGTTTTTT. Amino acid sequence: CASRRGAATGELFF.